Described below is a single T cell receptor (beta chain) sequence and its context. This specimen comes from a study of OX40 agonist ivuxolimab in advanced cancers. Assay: immunoSEQ multiplex PCR; the TCRdb copy retains only in-frame clones and omits some. The profile shows 35,000 to 55,000 clones, around 84% of them singletons. The germline V gene has CDR1 MNHEY and CDR2 SVGAGI. The length of the CDR3 is 13 residues. Trimming stripped 5 bases from V and 6 bases from J, with 14 bases between. The sequence was obtained from an adult with an advanced solid tumor such as melanoma, head and neck, liver or kidney cancer. This sequence joins TRBV6-5 and TRBJ2-7; D might be TRBD2 (6 bases). The sequences come from CD4+ or CD8+ T cells sorted from blood, collected in a trial of the OX40 agonist ivuxolimab. Here the CDR3 DNA reads TGTGCCAGCAGTAACCATCAGGGAGGCGAGCAGTACTTC. It translates to CASSNHQGGEQYF.